This T cell receptor (beta chain) stems from a study of blood T cells in healthy people across ages. The study, taken as a whole, reports: The CMV status of each donor remained undetermined, and this could have confounded shifts in expanded clonotypes.

Per the germline V gene, CDR1 is KGHSH and CDR2 is LQKENI. This CDR3 region has 13 residues. Next came a second PCR, run for about 7 to 12 cycles, which used a sample-barcoded 5' primer along with a J-beta primer mix. TCRdb reanalysed the 5' RACE reads using MiXCR and keeps one entry per CDR3 protein. The table shows around 280,000 distinct CDR3 sequences, with 25% to 30% occurring only once. Peripheral blood was drawn, approximately 10 milliliters per donor. This clonotype was counted a few times. Its antigen is currently unknown. The chain combines TRBV18 with TRBJ2-5; no firm D call. The closer fit of TRBJ2-7 to the DNA end suggests the J call may be wrong. Sequenced sample: blood. The origin of this receptor is a woman between 65 and 79 years old in good health. DNA of the CDR3: TGTGCCAGCTCACCTGAGGCCAACTACGAGCAGTACTTC. Residues: CASSPEANYEQYF.